The 12 T cell receptor beta chains below come from one sample, sequenced in a study of T cell repertoires in cytomegalovirus infection (dated by TCRdb to about 2019). The meaning of the sample's treatment or condition label: in vitro stimulation with specific CMV peptide epitopes to enrich CMV-specific T cells. For sequencing, an Illumina HiSeq 1500 was employed. The raw public data were reprocessed by TCRdb itself: fastp quality trimming at Q25, MiXCR clonotype calling, in-frame beta chains only. Rows matching on CDR3 protein sequence are summarized as one entry with the most common DNA and genes. In all, the sample holds 450,000 to 600,000 distinct CDR3 sequences, and 25% to 35% of those were seen once. About a sixth of the sample is held by the ten biggest clonotypes. What these receptors recognize is not known. The sample was cultured PBMCs, taken from culture after CMV antigen stimulation. The source of these receptors is a human donor in good health (CMV status not recorded). Some clones in this sample may be carry-over from other donors' samples.

This clonotype was found a few times. The rearrangement links TRBV10-3 to TRBJ1-2; no reliable D call. CDR1 is ENHRY and CDR2 is SYGVKD in the germline V gene. Trimming took 3 bases from V and 8 from J, leaving 13 bases between them. The CDR3 is 13 residues long. CDR3 sequence: CAISDDGRGGYTF. DNA for the CDR3: TGTGCCATCAGTGACGACGGTCGCGGAGGCTACACCTTC.

The rearrangement uses TRBV2 and TRBJ1-1, with 8 bases that match TRBD1. Trimming removed 2 bases from V and 3 bases from J; junction bases left unmatched: 5. In germline, CDR1 is SNHLY, CDR2 FYNNEI. This CDR3 has 15 amino acids. This CDR3 is CASSERAGGHTEAFF. CDR3 coding DNA: TGTGCCAGCAGTGAACGGGCAGGGGGCCACACTGAAGCTTTCTTT.

V and J are TRBV30 and TRBJ1-1; 9 nucleotides match TRBD1. The CDR3 contains 13 residues. Trimming took 3 bases from V and 3 from J; bases not matched to a gene: 2. Germline V gene lookup returns CDR1 GTSNPN and CDR2 SVGIG (reference sequence). The CDR3, as DNA: TGTGCCTGGAGCGGGACAGGGTACACTGAAGCTTTCTTT. This sequence encodes CAWSGTGYTEAFF.

V and J are TRBV6-1 and TRBJ1-1; D remains ambiguous. The CDR3 totals 13 residues. The V gene's germline CDR1 is MNHNS and CDR2 SASEGT. The ends were cut back, 7 bases at V and 4 bases at J, with 13 bases in the middle. CDR3: CASTKVGFTEAFF. In nucleotides, the CDR3 is TGTGCCAGCACCAAGGTCGGGTTCACTGAAGCTTTCTTT.

This clonotype was seen a few times. The J gene is TRBJ2-3, the V gene TRBV6-5, with TRBD2 identical over 8 bases. Germline CDR1 MNHEY, CDR2 SVGAGI. After removal of 6 bases from V and 0 bases from J, the junction contained 8 bases not matched to a gene. The CDR3 is made up of 16 amino acids. For the CDR3, the DNA is TGTGCCAGCAGAAAACTAGCGGAGTCTAGCACAGATACGCAGTATTTT. This encodes CASRKLAESSTDTQYF.

The chain recombines TRBV6-1 with TRBJ1-5; 7 bases match TRBD1. CDR3 length: 16 amino acids. Per germline, CDR1 MNHNS and CDR2 SASEGT. After removal of 6 bases from V and 1 base from J, the junction contained 9 bases not matched to a gene. The CDR3 region has the DNA TGTGCCAGCAGCGAAACAGGGGCGGGGAGCAATCAGCCCCAGCATTTT. Encoded protein: CASSETGAGSNQPQHF.

This clonotype occurred once. The gene calls are TRBV20-1 and TRBJ2-3, with D perhaps matching TRBD2 (6 bases). Germline-derived CDR1 and CDR2 are DFQATT and SNEGSKA (reference sequence). Trimming cost V 3 bases and J 2 bases, with 15 bases left between them. There are 15 residues in the CDR3. CDR3 in amino acids: CSARGGGGATDTQYF. CDR3 nucleotide sequence: TGCAGTGCTAGGGGAGGAGGCGGTGCCACAGATACGCAGTATTTT.

This clonotype was counted between two and nine times. The V gene is TRBV20-1, the J gene TRBJ2-7, with D perhaps matching TRBD2 (6 bases). Germline V gene sequence: CDR1 DFQATT, CDR2 SNEGSKA (reference sequence). The CDR3 is 15 residues long. Trimming left V 2 bases short and J 2 bases short, with 16 bases between. CDR3 residues: CSARPDRDLTYEQYF. CDR3 DNA: TGCAGTGCTAGACCCGACCGGGACTTAACCTACGAGCAGTACTTC.

The rearrangement joins TRBV28 to TRBJ2-3, with D perhaps matching TRBD1 (5 bases). The V gene lost 2 bases and the J gene lost 1 base, with 7 bases spanning the gap. Germline CDR1 is MDHEN and CDR2 is SYDVKM. This CDR3 is 14 amino acids long. Here the CDR3 reads CASSLGARTDTQYF. CDR3 bases: TGTGCCAGCAGTTTAGGGGCCCGCACAGATACGCAGTATTTT.

The sample holds many counts of this clonotype. The CDR3 DNA reads as TGTGCCAGCAATGGCGAGACAGGGGCTCCAAGCTCCTACAATGAGCAGTTCTTC. As protein: CASNGETGAPSSYNEQFF. The chain joins TRBV7-2 to TRBJ2-1, with 8 bases aligning to TRBD1. Germline V CDR1 and CDR2: SGHTA, FQGNSA. The CDR3 totals 18 residues. V trimming: 7 bases; J trimming: 0 bases; junction bases outside the gene matches: 14.

In its sample, this clonotype was seen once. This sequence joins TRBV6-2 or TRBV6-3 and TRBJ2-1; TRBD2 matches at 11 bases. The CDR3 loop spans 16 amino acids. V lost 4 bases and J lost 7; bases outside the gene matches: 9. Per germline, CDR1 MNHEY and CDR2 SVGEGT. The CDR3 sequence: CASSWVTSGTRNEQFF. Here the CDR3 DNA reads TGTGCCAGCAGTTGGGTGACTAGCGGGACAAGGAATGAGCAGTTCTTC.

The chain recombines TRBV15 with TRBJ2-1; TRBD1 matches at 10 bases. CDR3 length: 14 amino acids. The V segment lost 7 bases and the J segment 7 bases; nucleotides outside the gene matches: 7. Germline CDR1 reads LNHNV; CDR2 reads YYDKDF (reference sequence). The CDR3 region is CATNYRDRGNEQFF. The CDR3 region has the DNA TGTGCCACCAACTACCGGGACAGGGGTAATGAGCAGTTCTTC.